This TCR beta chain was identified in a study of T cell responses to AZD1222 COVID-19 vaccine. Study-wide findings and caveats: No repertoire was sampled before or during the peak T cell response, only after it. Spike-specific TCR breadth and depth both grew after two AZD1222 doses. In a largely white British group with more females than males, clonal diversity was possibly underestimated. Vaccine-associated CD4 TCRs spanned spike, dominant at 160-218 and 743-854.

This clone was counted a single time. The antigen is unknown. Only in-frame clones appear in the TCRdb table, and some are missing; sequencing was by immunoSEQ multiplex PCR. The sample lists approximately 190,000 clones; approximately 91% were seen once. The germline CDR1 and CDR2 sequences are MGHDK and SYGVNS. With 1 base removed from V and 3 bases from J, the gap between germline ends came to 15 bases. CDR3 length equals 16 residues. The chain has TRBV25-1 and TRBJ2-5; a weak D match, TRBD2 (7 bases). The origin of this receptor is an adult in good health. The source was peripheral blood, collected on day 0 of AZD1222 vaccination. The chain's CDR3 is CASSELGGALKETQYF. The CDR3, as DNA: TGTGCCAGCAGTGAATTGGGGGGGGCCTTGAAAGAGACCCAGTACTTC.